The 25 T cell receptor beta chains below all came from one sample that was sequenced in a study of spatial heterogeneity in lung cancer. TCRdb reanalysed the 5' RACE reads using MiXCR and keeps one entry per CDR3 protein. This sample yields about 5,600 distinct CDR3 sequences, of which just under 8% are seen a single time; 25% to 30% belongs to the top ten. Antigens of these TCRs are unknown. The time point here: sample taken at primary tumor resection. Findings of the study overall: Tumoral mutation counts were tracked by counts of expanded intratumoral alpha and beta TCRs.

Sequencing used lung tumor tissue, obtained at surgery. Receptors originate from a female donor with early-stage non-small cell lung cancer.

This clonotype is medium-sized in the sample. At one of its ends the junction is not consistent with the germline gene, which may arise from a read error. V is TRBV9 and J is TRBJ2-3; TRBD2 matches 8 bases. The germline V gene has CDR1 SGDLS and CDR2 YYNGEE. The CDR3 length is 13 residues. The CDR3 DNA is TGTGCCAGCAGCGTAGCAGCGGGGGACCGCACAGATTTT. Translation gives CASSVAAGDRTDF.

This clonotype was picked up many times. The gene calls are TRBV7-9 and TRBJ1-1; 8 bases are a match to TRBD1. CDR1 is SEHNR, CDR2 FQNEAQ, per germline (reference sequence). The V segment lost 6 bases and the J segment 0 bases; nucleotides outside the gene matches: 6. CDR3 length: 15 amino acids. The CDR3 DNA is TGTGCCAGCAGGGAAGACAGGGGATTGAACACTGAAGCTTTCTTT. Translating it yields CASREDRGLNTEAFF.

This sequence joins TRBV10-3 and TRBJ1-1, with D hard to call. Germline values: CDR1 ENHRY, CDR2 SYGVKD. V lost 2 bases to trimming and J lost 1 base, with 5 bases between them. This CDR3 has 13 residues. CDR3 bases: TGTGCCATCAGTGAGCTCGAGAACACTGAAGCTTTCTTT. Amino acid sequence: CAISELENTEAFF.

Only a few counts were recorded for this clonotype. This chain joins TRBV5-6 and TRBJ2-5; TRBD2 matches 9 bases. CDR1 is SGHDT, CDR2 YYEEEE, per germline. The CDR3 covers 15 residues. The junction had 5 bases not matched to a gene; V was cut back by 0 bases and J by 5 bases. This chain's CDR3 is CASSLVSSGAETQYF. CDR3 nucleotides: TGTGCCAGCAGCTTGGTGTCTAGCGGGGCCGAGACCCAGTACTTC.

This clonotype showed up many times. One end of the junction fails to match germline, which may point to a read error. The chain combines TRBV7-7 with TRBJ2-1; 7 bases fit TRBD2. This CDR3 contains 14 residues. Germline V gives CDR1 SSHAT, CDR2 FNYEAQ (reference sequence). The chain's CDR3 is CASSLEAGVGEQFF. DNA of the CDR3: TGTGCTAGCAGCTTAGAGGCGGGAGTCGGTGAGCAGTTCTTC. The whole variable domain, remainder taken from reference TRBV7-7 and TRBJ2-1, is GAGVSQSPRYKVTKRGQDVTLRCDPISSHATLYWYQQALGQGPEFLTYFNYEAQPDKSGLPSDRFSAERPEGSISTLTIQRTEQRDSAMYRCASSLEAGVGEQFFGPGTRLTVL.

Only a few counts were recorded for this clonotype. The chain joins TRBV4-3 to TRBJ1-2, with 7 bases identical to TRBD1. The ends lost 0 bases at V and 4 bases at J; junction bases unmatched: 14. CDR3 size: 18 residues. Germline V gene lookup returns CDR1 LGHNA and CDR2 YSLEER. This CDR3 is CASSQEAGRQGGGYGYTF. The DNA for the CDR3 is TGCGCCAGCAGCCAAGAAGCCGGAAGACAGGGCGGAGGCTATGGCTACACCTTC.

This clonotype was seen many times. The chain recombines TRBV20-1 with TRBJ2-1; 13 bases are shared with TRBD2. The junction had 8 bases not matched to a gene; V was cut back by 6 bases and J by 0 bases. The CDR3 runs 17 residues. The germline CDR1 and CDR2 sequences are DFQATT and SNEGSKA (reference sequence). The CDR3 DNA sequence: TGCAGTGCCCTGGGACTAGCGGGAACCCGCTCCTACAATGAGCAGTTCTTC. This sequence encodes CSALGLAGTRSYNEQFF.

This clonotype is termed hyperexpanded (1% or more). The chain recombines TRBV6-6 with TRBJ2-3; no clear D. The CDR3 has 13 residues. Germline V CDR1 and CDR2: MNHNY, SVGAGI (reference sequence). V lost 9 bases and J lost 4, with 14 bases in between. As DNA, the CDR3 is TGTGCCAGGGGCCCTTTAGTAGCAGATACGCAGTATTTT. Amino acids: CARGPLVADTQYF.

At least ten counts were recorded for this clonotype. The J gene is TRBJ2-5, the V gene TRBV5-1; the match to TRBD2 covers 9 bases. The J segment lost 3 bases and the V segment lost 7 bases, leaving 10 bases of the junction unmatched. This CDR3 is 15 amino acids long. From germline, CDR1 is SGHRS and CDR2 YFSETQ. The CDR3 nucleotides read TGCGCCAGCCGAACATCGGCTAGCGGGAAAGAGACCCAGTACTTC. It yields the protein CASRTSASGKETQYF.

This clonotype is judged medium-sized (0.01 to 0.1%). V is TRBV7-2 and J is TRBJ2-3; D is ambiguous. Germline assignment: CDR1 SGHTA and CDR2 FQGNSA. V was cut by 5 bases and J by 7 bases, with 13 bases left in between. This CDR3 has 13 amino acids. Here the CDR3 reads CASSPYGGNTQYF. DNA of the CDR3: TGTGCCAGCAGCCCATACGGTGGAAATACGCAGTATTTT. The whole variable domain, remainder taken from reference TRBV7-2 and TRBJ2-3, is GAGVSQSPSNKVTEKGKDVELRCDPISGHTALYWYRQSLGQGLEFLIYFQGNSAPDKSGLPSDRFSAERTGGSVSTLTIQRTQQEDSAVYLCASSPYGGNTQYFGPGTRLTVL.

This clonotype rates as medium-sized. The chain couples TRBV4-2 to TRBJ2-2; no firm D call. Germline loops: CDR1 LGHNA, CDR2 YNFKEQ. With 1 base removed from V and 1 base from J, the gap between germline ends came to 7 bases. This CDR3 is built from 15 residues. CDR3 nucleotide sequence: TGTGCCAGCAGCCAAGTGGGCGGGAACACCGGGGAGCTGTTTTTT. Protein product: CASSQVGGNTGELFF.

The sample holds many counts of this clonotype. This chain links TRBV7-8 with TRBJ1-2, with D possibly TRBD1 on 5 matching bases. The CDR3 extends over 13 amino acids. Germline lookup yields CDR1 SGHVS and CDR2 FQNEAQ. The V gene lost 1 base and the J gene lost 5 bases, with 8 bases spanning the gap. The DNA of the CDR3 is TGTGCCAGCAGCTTAGGTGGGGGGTATGGCTACACCTTC. Protein: CASSLGGGYGYTF. Filled out from reference TRBV7-8 and TRBJ1-2, the complete variable domain reads GAGVSQSPRYKVAKRGQDVALRCDPISGHVSLFWYQQALGQGPEFLTYFQNEAQLDKSGLPSDRFFAERPEGSVSTLKIQRTQQEDSAVYLCASSLGGGYGYTFGSGTRLTVV.

In its sample, this clonotype ranks as medium-sized. V gene TRBV5-1 combines with J gene TRBJ2-6, with D uncertain. Germline V gives CDR1 SGHRS, CDR2 YFSETQ. This CDR3 spans 17 amino acids. With 0 bases removed from V and 0 bases from J, the gap between germline ends came to 10 bases. The CDR3 bases are TGCGCCAGCAGCTTGGTAGGAGCGAACTCTGGGGCCAACGTCCTGACTTTC. Translating it yields CASSLVGANSGANVLTF.

This clonotype was observed many times. The chain uses TRBV5-1 and TRBJ2-6; maybe TRBD2 (6 bases). This CDR3 is built from 18 residues. Between the trimmed V and J ends, which lost 4 bases and 0 bases, there was a span of 17 bases. Germline V lookup: CDR1 SGHRS, CDR2 YFSETQ. CDR3 DNA: TGCGCCAGCAGCCGGACGGGACTGAGCTTCTCTGGGGCCAACGTCCTGACTTTC. This encodes CASSRTGLSFSGANVLTF. The full variable domain, with the rest looked up from reference TRBV5-1 and TRBJ2-6, is KAGVTQTPRYLIKTRGQQVTLSCSPISGHRSVSWYQQTPGQGLQFLFEYFSETQRNKGNFPGRFSGRQFSNSRSEMNVSTLELGDSALYLCASSRTGLSFSGANVLTFGAGSRLTVL.

This clonotype showed up many times. The gene calls are TRBV7-6 and TRBJ2-3, with D possibly matching TRBD2 (7 bases). There are 14 residues in the CDR3. Germline V CDR1 and CDR2: SGHVS, FNYEAQ. The germline V and J ends were trimmed by 5 bases and 8 bases, with 17 bases remaining between them. As DNA, the CDR3 is TGTGCCAGCAGCCCCGGTGGGGGGGGCGGTACGCAGTATTTT. Translation gives CASSPGGGGGTQYF.

This clonotype was counted many times. The genes are TRBV28 and TRBJ1-2; 9 bases match TRBD1. This CDR3 has 14 residues. V lost 5 bases to trimming and J lost 7 bases; unmatched junction nucleotides: 8. Germline V gives CDR1 MDHEN, CDR2 SYDVKM. CDR3 amino acids: CASSPGTGRGGYTF. CDR3 DNA sequence: TGTGCCAGCAGTCCCGGGACAGGGAGAGGTGGCTACACCTTC.

By sample share, this clonotype is medium-sized. This chain links TRBV12-3 or TRBV12-4 with TRBJ1-5; tentatively, D is TRBD1 (5 bases). CDR3 length: 14 amino acids. Trimming cost V 4 bases and J 2 bases, with 9 bases left between them. Here the CDR3 DNA reads TGTGCCAGCAGTTGGCGGGGGGGCAATCAGCCCCAGCATTTT. This gives the protein CASSWRGGNQPQHF.

This clonotype showed up many times. CDR3 sequence: CASSQDSGRRMGNTIYF. The CDR3 DNA reads TGTGCCAGCAGCCAAGATTCGGGACGGCGCATGGGAAACACCATATATTTT. The chain is built from TRBV4-2 and TRBJ1-3; possible D gene TRBD1, 5 bases. Germline-derived CDR1 and CDR2 are LGHNA and YNFKEQ. V shed 0 bases and J shed 4 bases, with 16 bases lying between them. The CDR3 totals 17 residues.

Within the sample, this clonotype is medium-sized. The rearrangement uses TRBV28 and TRBJ1-1, with D tentatively TRBD1 (5 bases). The CDR3 contains 15 residues. The germline V gene encodes CDR1 MDHEN and CDR2 SYDVKM. V lost 3 bases and J 0 bases, leaving 11 bases between the germline ends. The CDR3 bases are TGTGCCAGCAGTTTGGGGGGGTACATGAACACTGAAGCTTTCTTT. Protein product: CASSLGGYMNTEAFF.

In this sample, this clonotype is medium-sized. V is TRBV9 and J is TRBJ1-6; 9 positions match TRBD1. CDR3 length equals 14 residues. Germline CDR1 and CDR2: SGDLS and YYNGEE. V shed 3 bases and J 7 bases; nucleotides not matched to a gene: 2. CDR3 nucleotides: TGTGCCAGCAGCGCACAGGGGGCAAATTCACCCCTCCACTTT. As protein: CASSAQGANSPLHF.

By proportion, this clonotype is medium-sized. The chain combines TRBV6-1 with TRBJ2-1, with D tentatively TRBD2 (5 bases). CDR1 and CDR2 from the germline V gene are MNHNS and SASEGT. The CDR3 length is 15 residues. Deletions cut 4 bases from V and 10 bases from J, with 20 bases between. The CDR3 region has the DNA TGTGCCAGCAGTGTAGGAAGGAGGTCTGGTTACGAGCAGTTCTTC. Translated: CASSVGRRSGYEQFF.

This clonotype was detected many times. The rearrangement links TRBV10-3 to TRBJ2-1; no definite D call. The ends were cut back, 7 bases at V and 7 bases at J, with 11 bases in the middle. The CDR3 has 12 amino acids. CDR1 and CDR2 from the germline V gene are ENHRY and SYGVKD. CDR3 in DNA: TGTGCCATCATGGCGGCTTCAAATGAGCAGTTCTTC. Residues: CAIMAASNEQFF.

This clonotype was seen ten or more times. The chain employs TRBV7-8 and TRBJ2-1; 7 positions match TRBD2. After removal of 1 base from V and 10 bases from J, the junction contained 10 bases not matched to a gene. CDR3 size: 15 residues. Germline values: CDR1 SGHVS, CDR2 FQNEAQ. DNA of the CDR3: TGTGCCAGCAGCTTAGATCACCAACCGGGACTAGAGCAGTTCTTC. Protein product: CASSLDHQPGLEQFF.

By frequency in the sample, this clonotype is medium-sized (0.01 to 0.1%). The chain recombines TRBV7-2 with TRBJ2-2; the match to TRBD2 covers 8 bases. The CDR3 is 16 residues long. With V trimmed by 5 bases and J by 0 bases, 5 bases remained unmatched. Looked up from germline, CDR1 is SGHTA and CDR2 is FQGNSA. The DNA of the CDR3 is TGTGCCAGCAGCCCGACTAGCGCTTCGAACACCGGGGAGCTGTTTTTT. It encodes CASSPTSASNTGELFF.

This clonotype was recorded at least ten times. This chain uses TRBV20-1 with TRBJ2-7, with 7 bases aligning to TRBD2. This CDR3 comprises 13 residues. Germline V gene sequence: CDR1 DFQATT, CDR2 SNEGSKA (reference sequence). V trimming: 6 bases; J trimming: 7 bases; junction bases outside the gene matches: 12. This chain's CDR3 is CSAPRGGSNEQYF. CDR3 in DNA: TGCAGTGCCCCGAGGGGCGGGAGTAATGAGCAGTACTTC.